This T cell receptor (beta chain) was sequenced during a study of cytomegalovirus exposure and HLA in healthy donors. Amplification used 60 Vbeta primers and 13 Jbeta primers. Profiled with immunoSEQ multiplex PCR; TCRdb holds only in-frame clones, not every one. The table lists some 160,000 clones, roughly 82% of them singletons. In this sample, this clone turned up a few times. Its antigen is currently unknown. Study-wide results and caveats: Reportedly, cytomegalovirus status was diagnosed with high sensitivity and specificity. Upon later analysis, TCR association rates were observed to vary by HLA locus, being highest for DRB1 and lowest for HLA-C.

Unmatched junction bases numbered 5, after V lost 6 bases and J lost 3 bases. CDR3 length: 14 amino acids. Germline CDR1 and CDR2: LNHDA and SQIVND (reference sequence). The TCR sequence derives from a woman in her forties or fifties in good health and CMV-seronegative. Sequenced input: PBMCs. The gene calls are TRBV19 and TRBJ1-5; 7 positions agree with TRBD1. The CDR3 loop reads CASRQTGNNQPQHF. Here the CDR3 DNA reads TGTGCCAGTAGACAGACAGGGAACAATCAGCCCCAGCATTTT.